Below are 23 T cell receptor beta chains sequenced from a single sample in a study of OX40 agonist ivuxolimab in advanced cancers. Profiled with immunoSEQ multiplex PCR; TCRdb holds only in-frame clones, not every one. Of approximately 80,000 clones in the sample, around 90% are singletons; the top ten hold about 0.3%. The specimen was CD4+ or CD8+ T cells sorted from blood, collected in a trial of the OX40 agonist ivuxolimab. The receptors were gathered from an adult with an advanced solid tumor such as melanoma, head and neck, liver or kidney cancer.

The CDR3 loop is CASITPGQVNSPLHF. The CDR3 nucleotides are TGTGCCAGCATTACCCCCGGACAGGTCAATTCACCCCTCCACTTT. The V and J genes are TRBV28 and TRBJ1-6; 7 nucleotides match TRBD1. The CDR3 is 15 residues long. In germline, CDR1 is MDHEN, CDR2 SYDVKM. V was clipped by 7 bases and J by 7 bases; unmatched bases: 10.

The chain recombines TRBV9 with TRBJ1-5; no definite D call. CDR3 length equals 14 residues. The V gene lost 0 bases and the J gene lost 0 bases, with 4 bases spanning the gap. The germline gives CDR1 SGDLS, CDR2 YYNGEE. This chain's CDR3 is CASSVGSSNQPQHF. CDR3 nucleotides: TGTGCCAGCAGCGTAGGGAGTAGCAATCAGCCCCAGCATTTT.

The CDR3 coding sequence is TGTGCCAGTAGTCTTTTTTGGGGCACAGATACGCAGTATTTT. Amino acid sequence: CASSLFWGTDTQYF. The V gene is TRBV19, the J gene TRBJ2-3; D unclear. Trimming shortened V by 5 bases and J by 1 base, and 10 bases separated the two germline ends. The CDR3 totals 14 residues. Germline V lookup: CDR1 LNHDA, CDR2 SQIVND (reference sequence).

The rearrangement joins TRBV19 to TRBJ1-5, with 8 bases lining up with TRBD1. Germline CDR1 is LNHDA and CDR2 is SQIVND (reference sequence). The CDR3 runs 16 residues. V was pared by 5 bases and J by 0 bases, with 6 bases of the junction left unmatched. DNA for the CDR3: TGTGCCAGTAGTCAGGGGGCGGATAGTAGCAATCAGCCCCAGCATTTT. Its protein is CASSQGADSSNQPQHF.

The J gene is TRBJ2-1, the V gene TRBV6-1, with D perhaps assigned TRBD1 or TRBD2 (5 bases each). V was cut by 6 bases and J by 8 bases, with 5 bases left in between. Looked up from germline, CDR1 is MNHNS and CDR2 is SASEGT. The CDR3 has 10 amino acids. As DNA, the CDR3 is TGTGCCAGCAGGGGGGATGAGCAGTTCTTC. Its translation is CASRGDEQFF.

The genes are TRBV21-1 and TRBJ1-2; TRBD1, the table's D call, was not compared with the DNA. TRBV21-1 is reported as a pseudogene. CDR3 length: 16 amino acids. The CDR3 spells CASSALGPRHHYGYTF. The CDR3 coding sequence is TGTGCCAGCAGCGCTCTGGGCCCTCGCCATCACTATGGCTACACCTTC.

The chain couples TRBV5-1 to TRBJ1-1; D might be TRBD1 (5 bases). The germline V gene encodes CDR1 SGHRS and CDR2 YFSETQ. The V end was cut by 6 bases, the J end by 3 bases, with 21 bases between. The CDR3 has 16 residues. In DNA, the CDR3 is TGCGCCAGCAACCGCGAGTCAGGGCCTGGGGACACTGAAGCTTTCTTT. It codes for CASNRESGPGDTEAFF.

The gene calls are TRBV18 and TRBJ1-5; D may be TRBD1 (5 bases). Germline CDR1 reads KGHSH; CDR2 reads LQKENI. The V end lost 6 bases, the J end lost 3 bases, and 21 bases lay between the germline ends. This CDR3 has 17 residues. The CDR3 region is CASSPPRPEGNNQPQHF. CDR3 sequence (DNA): TGTGCCAGCTCCCCTCCTAGGCCCGAGGGGAACAATCAGCCCCAGCATTTT.

J is TRBJ1-2 and V is TRBV6-6; D possibly corresponds to TRBD1 (6 bases). The germline V gene encodes CDR1 MNHNY and CDR2 SVGAGI (reference sequence). Between the trimmed V and J ends, which lost 4 bases and 5 bases, there was a span of 14 bases. The CDR3 contains 14 residues. In DNA form, the CDR3 reads TGTGCCAGCAGTTCCCCGACAGGAGGTTATGGCTACACCTTC. This translates into CASSSPTGGYGYTF.

A note on this clone: The sample holds other DNA sequences that translate to the same CDR3. V usage is TRBV7-9 and J usage is TRBJ1-3; D may be TRBD1 (5 bases). V was shortened by 1 base and J by 0 bases, with 7 bases between the two germline ends. The CDR3 has 15 amino acids. Germline lookup yields CDR1 SEHNR and CDR2 FQNEAQ (reference sequence). The CDR3 region has the DNA TGTGCCAGCAGCTTAGGGGGGAACTCTGGAAACACCATATATTTT. It codes for CASSLGGNSGNTIYF.

The CDR3 sequence is CASRNYEKLFF. The CDR3 nucleotides are TGTGCCAGCAGGAACTATGAAAAACTGTTTTTT. This sequence joins TRBV28 and TRBJ1-4; D uncertain. V was pared by 6 bases and J by 6 bases, with 5 bases between. The germline V gene has CDR1 MDHEN and CDR2 SYDVKM. The CDR3 runs 11 residues.

The chain has TRBV4-1 and TRBJ2-2, with 7 bases fitting TRBD1. The CDR3 consists of 14 residues. V lost 3 bases and J lost 3; bases outside the gene matches: 1. Germline CDR1 reads MGHRA; CDR2 reads YSYEKL. CDR3 sequence: CASSHTGDTGELFF. In nucleotides, the CDR3 is TGCGCCAGCAGCCACACAGGGGACACCGGGGAGCTGTTTTTT.

This chain uses TRBV18 with TRBJ2-7; D not resolved. The CDR3 is 16 residues long. Germline V CDR1 and CDR2: KGHSH, LQKENI. The ends were cut back, 3 bases at V and 2 bases at J, with 17 bases in the middle. The CDR3 loop is CASSPVTAYSTYEQYF. The CDR3 DNA reads as TGTGCCAGCTCACCGGTCACCGCCTACTCTACCTACGAGCAGTACTTC.

This clone came up once. This rearrangement joins TRBV9 to TRBJ2-5; D unresolved. Per the germline V gene, CDR1 is SGDLS and CDR2 is YYNGEE. The CDR3 runs 14 residues. The V end lost 0 bases, the J end lost 1 base, and 7 bases lay between the germline ends. CDR3 residues: CASSVGQTQETQYF. The CDR3, as DNA: TGTGCCAGCAGCGTAGGGCAGACCCAAGAGACCCAGTACTTC.

The chain carries TRBV2 and TRBJ2-2; TRBD1 matches 9 bases. The J segment lost 0 bases and the V segment lost 6 bases, leaving 2 bases of the junction unmatched. The CDR3 is 15 residues long. CDR1 SNHLY and CDR2 FYNNEI come from the germline V gene. CDR3 sequence: CASRWTGANTGELFF. CDR3 bases: TGTGCCAGCAGGTGGACAGGGGCGAACACCGGGGAGCTGTTTTTT.

The rearrangement links TRBV5-1 to TRBJ2-7; the match to TRBD2 covers 7 bases. This CDR3 is built from 14 residues. Germline V gives CDR1 SGHRS, CDR2 YFSETQ. Trimming cost V 4 bases and J 6 bases; bases outside gene matches: 10. CDR3 nucleotide sequence: TGCGCCAGCAGCCCGGGGCGGGAGAGCGGCGAGCAGTACTTC. Its protein product is CASSPGRESGEQYF.

V and J are TRBV7-2 and TRBJ2-2; D perhaps matches TRBD1 (6 bases). CDR1 and CDR2 from the germline V gene are SGHTA and FQGNSA. V lost 1 base and J lost 0, with 9 bases in between. The CDR3 has 16 residues. CDR3 coding DNA: TGTGCCAGCAGCTTAGTGGCAGGGGCGAACACCGGGGAGCTGTTTTTT. Its protein is CASSLVAGANTGELFF. Full variable domain (remainder filled in from reference TRBV7-2 and TRBJ2-2): GAGVSQSPSNKVTEKGKDVELRCDPISGHTALYWYRQSLGQGLEFLIYFQGNSAPDKSGLPSDRFSAERTGGSVSTLTIQRTQQEDSAVYLCASSLVAGANTGELFFGEGSRLTVL.

The rearrangement joins TRBV9 to TRBJ2-3; D is uncertain. CDR1 and CDR2 from the germline V gene are SGDLS and YYNGEE. The length of the CDR3 is 12 residues. V shed 0 bases and J shed 5 bases, with 4 bases lying between them. Written as DNA, the CDR3 is TGTGCCAGCAGCGTAGTGCAAGATACGCAGTATTTT. This encodes CASSVVQDTQYF.

This clone was found once. V and J are TRBV7-8 and TRBJ1-5, with TRBD1 as a possible D gene (5 bases). The CDR3 runs 15 residues. Germline loops: CDR1 SGHVS, CDR2 FQNEAQ. The ends were cut back, 5 bases at V and 2 bases at J, with 13 bases in the middle. CDR3 nucleotide sequence: TGTGCCAGCAGCAACGACAGAGTCGGCAATCAGCCCCAGCATTTT. Amino acid sequence: CASSNDRVGNQPQHF. Full variable domain (remainder filled in from reference TRBV7-8 and TRBJ1-5): GAGVSQSPRYKVAKRGQDVALRCDPISGHVSLFWYQQALGQGPEFLTYFQNEAQLDKSGLPSDRFFAERPEGSVSTLKIQRTQQEDSAVYLCASSNDRVGNQPQHFGDGTRLSIL.

The rearrangement joins TRBV15 to TRBJ2-1; 10 positions agree with TRBD1. Germline CDR1 reads LNHNV; CDR2 reads YYDKDF (reference sequence). The CDR3 loop spans 16 amino acids. The V and J ends lost 3 bases and 8 bases, in that order; junction bases with no gene match: 10. CDR3 amino acids: CATSRDGQGERDEQFF. DNA of the CDR3: TGTGCCACCAGCAGGGATGGACAGGGGGAAAGGGATGAGCAGTTCTTC.

V usage is TRBV21-1 and J usage is TRBJ2-6; the DNA was not used to check the table's D call, TRBD1. TRBV21-1 is assigned pseudogene status. The CDR3 is 17 amino acids. CDR3 sequence: CASSKGGTGTGANVLTF. In nucleotides, the CDR3 is TGTGCCAGCAGCAAAGGGGGGACAGGGACTGGGGCCAACGTCCTGACTTTC.

The chain combines TRBV2 with TRBJ1-6; tentatively, D is TRBD1 (6 bases). Trimming left V 7 bases short and J 7 bases short, with 11 bases between. The CDR3 spans 13 residues. Germline CDR1 is SNHLY and CDR2 is FYNNEI. The CDR3 nucleotides are TGTGCCAGCATTGGGCAGGGGAATTCACCCCTCCACTTT. Its protein product is CASIGQGNSPLHF.

The rearrangement joins TRBV5-4 to TRBJ1-2; 8 nucleotides align to TRBD1. Per germline, CDR1 SGHNT and CDR2 YYREEE (reference sequence). The CDR3 covers 16 residues. The trim removed 3 bases at V and 5 bases at J, leaving 12 bases unmatched. In DNA, the CDR3 is TGTGCCAGCAGCTCCGGGACAGGTCACTCCTCATATGGCTACACCTTC. Protein: CASSSGTGHSSYGYTF.